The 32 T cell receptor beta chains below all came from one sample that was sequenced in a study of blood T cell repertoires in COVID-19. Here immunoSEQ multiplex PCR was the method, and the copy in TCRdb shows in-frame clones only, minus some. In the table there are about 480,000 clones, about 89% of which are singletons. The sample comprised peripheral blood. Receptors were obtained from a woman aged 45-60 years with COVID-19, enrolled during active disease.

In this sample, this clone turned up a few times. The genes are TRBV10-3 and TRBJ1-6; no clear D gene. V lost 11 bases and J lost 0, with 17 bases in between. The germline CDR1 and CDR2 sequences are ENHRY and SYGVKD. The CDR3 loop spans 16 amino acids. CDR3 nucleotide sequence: TGTGCCTCGACACAGAGCCTGAGCTCCTATAATTCACCCCTCCACTTT. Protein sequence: CASTQSLSSYNSPLHF.

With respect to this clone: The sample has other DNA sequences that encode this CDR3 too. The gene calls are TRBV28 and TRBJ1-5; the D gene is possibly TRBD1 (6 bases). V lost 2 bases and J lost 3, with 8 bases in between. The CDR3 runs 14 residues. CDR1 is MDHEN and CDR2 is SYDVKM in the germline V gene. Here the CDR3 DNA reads TGTGCCAGCAGTTTAGGACAGCTCAATCAGCCCCAGCATTTT. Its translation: CASSLGQLNQPQHF.

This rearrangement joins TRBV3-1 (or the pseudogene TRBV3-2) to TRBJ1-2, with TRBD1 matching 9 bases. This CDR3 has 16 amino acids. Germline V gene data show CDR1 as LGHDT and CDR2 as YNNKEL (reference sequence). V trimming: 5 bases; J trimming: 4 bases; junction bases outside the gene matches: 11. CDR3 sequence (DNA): TGTGCCAGCAGCGACGTCCGGGGACAGGGAGGCTATGGCTACACCTTC. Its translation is CASSDVRGQGGYGYTF.

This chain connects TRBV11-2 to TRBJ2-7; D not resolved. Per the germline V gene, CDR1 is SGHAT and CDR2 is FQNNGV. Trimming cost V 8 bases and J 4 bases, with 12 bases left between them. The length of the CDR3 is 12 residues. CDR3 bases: TGTGCCAGCGGCGACCTCGGGTACGAGCAGTACTTC. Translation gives CASGDLGYEQYF. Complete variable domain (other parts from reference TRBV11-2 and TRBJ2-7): EAGVAQSPRYKIIEKRQSVAFWCNPISGHATLYWYQQILGQGPKLLIQFQNNGVVDDSQLPKDRFSAERLKGVDSTLKIQPAKLEDSAVYLCASGDLGYEQYFGPGTRLTVT.

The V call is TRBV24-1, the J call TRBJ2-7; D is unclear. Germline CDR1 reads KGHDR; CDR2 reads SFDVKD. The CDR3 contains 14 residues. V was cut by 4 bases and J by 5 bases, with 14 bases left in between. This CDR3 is CATSEGAGLNEQYF. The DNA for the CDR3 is TGTGCCACCAGTGAAGGAGCTGGCCTCAACGAGCAGTACTTC.

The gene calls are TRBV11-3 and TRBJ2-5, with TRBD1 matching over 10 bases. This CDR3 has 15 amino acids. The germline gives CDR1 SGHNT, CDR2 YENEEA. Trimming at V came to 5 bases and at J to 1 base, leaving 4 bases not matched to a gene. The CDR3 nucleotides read TGTGCCAGCAGCGACCGGACAGGGGGCCAAGAGACCCAGTACTTC. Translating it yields CASSDRTGGQETQYF.

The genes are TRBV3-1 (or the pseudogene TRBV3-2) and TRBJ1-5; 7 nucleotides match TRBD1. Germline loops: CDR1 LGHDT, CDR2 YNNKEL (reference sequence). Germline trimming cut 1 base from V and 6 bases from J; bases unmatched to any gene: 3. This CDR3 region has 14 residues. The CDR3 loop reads CASSQANRGQPQHF. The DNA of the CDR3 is TGTGCCAGCAGCCAAGCTAACAGGGGTCAGCCCCAGCATTTT.

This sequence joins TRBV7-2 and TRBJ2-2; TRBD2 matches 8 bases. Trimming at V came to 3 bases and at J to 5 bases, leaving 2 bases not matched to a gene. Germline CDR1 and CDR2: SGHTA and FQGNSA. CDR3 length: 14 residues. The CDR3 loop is CASSFGTRTGELFF. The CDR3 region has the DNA TGTGCCAGCAGCTTCGGGACTAGAACCGGGGAGCTGTTTTTT.

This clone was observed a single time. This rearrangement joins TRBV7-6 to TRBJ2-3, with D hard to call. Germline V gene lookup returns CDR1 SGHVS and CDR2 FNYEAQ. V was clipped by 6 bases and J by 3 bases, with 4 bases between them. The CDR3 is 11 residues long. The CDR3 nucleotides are TGTGCCAGCAGACTGACAGATACGCAGTATTTT. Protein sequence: CASRLTDTQYF.

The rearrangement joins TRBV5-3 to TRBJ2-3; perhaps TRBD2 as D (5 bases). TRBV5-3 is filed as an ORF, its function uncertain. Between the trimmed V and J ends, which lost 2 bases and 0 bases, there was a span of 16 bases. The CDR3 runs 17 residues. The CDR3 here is CARSLADPCTSTDTQYF. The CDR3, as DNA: TGTGCCAGAAGCTTAGCGGACCCTTGTACTAGCACAGATACGCAGTATTTT.

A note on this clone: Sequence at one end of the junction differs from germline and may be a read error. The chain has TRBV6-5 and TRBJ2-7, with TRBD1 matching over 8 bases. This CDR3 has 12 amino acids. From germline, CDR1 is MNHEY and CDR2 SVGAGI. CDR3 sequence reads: CASSTVQGALCF. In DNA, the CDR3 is TGTGCCAGCAGTACGGTTCAGGGGGCGCTTTGCTTC.

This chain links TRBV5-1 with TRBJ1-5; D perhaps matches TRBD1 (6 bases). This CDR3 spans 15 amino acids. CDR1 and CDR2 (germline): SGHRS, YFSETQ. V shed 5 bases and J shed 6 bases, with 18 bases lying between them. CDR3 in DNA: TGCGCCAGCAGTACGGACAGTGGAATAGGTCAGCCCCAGCATTTT. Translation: CASSTDSGIGQPQHF.

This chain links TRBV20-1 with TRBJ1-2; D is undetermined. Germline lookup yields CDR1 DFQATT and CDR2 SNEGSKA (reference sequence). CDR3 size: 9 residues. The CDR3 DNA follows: TGCAGCTGGGCCCCTGGCTACACCTTC. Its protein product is CSWAPGYTF.

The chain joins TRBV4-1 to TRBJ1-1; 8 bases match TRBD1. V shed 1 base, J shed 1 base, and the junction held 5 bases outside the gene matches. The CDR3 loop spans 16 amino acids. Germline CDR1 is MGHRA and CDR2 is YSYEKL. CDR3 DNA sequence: TGCGCCAGCAGCCAAGGACAGGGGAGTGAGAACACTGAAGCTTTCTTT. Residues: CASSQGQGSENTEAFF.

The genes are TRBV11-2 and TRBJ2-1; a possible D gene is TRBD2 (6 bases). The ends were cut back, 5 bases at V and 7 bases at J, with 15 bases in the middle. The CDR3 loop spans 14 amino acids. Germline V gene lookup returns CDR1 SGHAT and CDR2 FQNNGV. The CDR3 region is CASSGLYSGNEQFF. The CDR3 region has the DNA TGTGCCAGCAGCGGACTATATTCTGGGAATGAGCAGTTCTTC. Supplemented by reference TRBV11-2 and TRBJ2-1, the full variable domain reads EAGVAQSPRYKIIEKRQSVAFWCNPISGHATLYWYQQILGQGPKLLIQFQNNGVVDDSQLPKDRFSAERLKGVDSTLKIQPAKLEDSAVYLCASSGLYSGNEQFFGPGTRLTVL.

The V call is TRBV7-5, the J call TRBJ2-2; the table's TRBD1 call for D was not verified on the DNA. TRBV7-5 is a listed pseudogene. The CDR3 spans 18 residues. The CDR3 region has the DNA TGTGCCAGAAGCAACGGACAGGGCGTCTGGGGCACCACCGGGGAGCTGTTTTTT. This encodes CARSNGQGVWGTTGELFF.

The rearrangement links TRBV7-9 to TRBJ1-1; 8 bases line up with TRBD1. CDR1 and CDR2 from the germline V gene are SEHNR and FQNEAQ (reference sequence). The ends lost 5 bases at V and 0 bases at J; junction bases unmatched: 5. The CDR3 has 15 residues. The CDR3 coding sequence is TGTGCCAGCAGCCTAAACAGGGGGATGAACACTGAAGCTTTCTTT. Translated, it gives CASSLNRGMNTEAFF.

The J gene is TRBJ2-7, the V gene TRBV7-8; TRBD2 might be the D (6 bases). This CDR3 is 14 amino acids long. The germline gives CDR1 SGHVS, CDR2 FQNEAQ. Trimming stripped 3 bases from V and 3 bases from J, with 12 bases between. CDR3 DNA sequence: TGTGCCAGCAGCTTGGGACGGGGGAACTACGAGCAGTACTTC. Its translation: CASSLGRGNYEQYF.

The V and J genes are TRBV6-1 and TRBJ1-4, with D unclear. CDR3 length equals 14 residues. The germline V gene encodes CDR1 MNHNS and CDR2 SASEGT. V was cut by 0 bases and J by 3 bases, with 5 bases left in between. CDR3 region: CASSEAGANEKLFF. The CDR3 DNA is TGTGCCAGCAGTGAAGCGGGAGCTAATGAAAAACTGTTTTTT.

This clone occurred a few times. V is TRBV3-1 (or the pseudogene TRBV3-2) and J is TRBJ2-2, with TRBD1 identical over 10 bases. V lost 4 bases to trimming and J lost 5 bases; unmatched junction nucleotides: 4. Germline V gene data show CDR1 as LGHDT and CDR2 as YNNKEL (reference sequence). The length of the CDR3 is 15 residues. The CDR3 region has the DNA TGTGCCAGCAGCCTGGGACAGGGGTTTACCGGGGAGCTGTTTTTT. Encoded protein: CASSLGQGFTGELFF.

The DNA for the CDR3 is TGTGCCAGCACACGAGGGGGCACTGAAGCTTTCTTT. Translated: CASTRGGTEAFF. This chain uses TRBV12-3 or TRBV12-4 with TRBJ1-1; D perhaps matches TRBD1 (6 bases). CDR3 length equals 12 residues. V was clipped by 7 bases and J by 4 bases, with 10 bases between them.

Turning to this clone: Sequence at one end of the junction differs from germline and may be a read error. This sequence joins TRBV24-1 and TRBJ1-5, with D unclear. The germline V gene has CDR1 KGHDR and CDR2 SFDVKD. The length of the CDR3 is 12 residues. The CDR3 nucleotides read TGTGCCACCAGTGACCCCAATGAGCCCCAGCATTTT. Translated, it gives CATSDPNEPQHF.

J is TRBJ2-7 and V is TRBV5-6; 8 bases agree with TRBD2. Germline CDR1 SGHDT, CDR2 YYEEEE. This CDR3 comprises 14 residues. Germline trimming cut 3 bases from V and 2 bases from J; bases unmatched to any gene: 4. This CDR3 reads CASSSGGATYEQYF. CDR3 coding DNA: TGTGCCAGCAGCTCCGGGGGGGCCACCTACGAGCAGTACTTC.

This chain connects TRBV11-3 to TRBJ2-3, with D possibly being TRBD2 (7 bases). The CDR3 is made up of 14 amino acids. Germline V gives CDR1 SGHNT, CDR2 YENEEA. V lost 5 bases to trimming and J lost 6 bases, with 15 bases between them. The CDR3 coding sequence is TGTGCCAGCAGCGCTCCGGGGGGCCGTGATACGCAGTATTTT. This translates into CASSAPGGRDTQYF.

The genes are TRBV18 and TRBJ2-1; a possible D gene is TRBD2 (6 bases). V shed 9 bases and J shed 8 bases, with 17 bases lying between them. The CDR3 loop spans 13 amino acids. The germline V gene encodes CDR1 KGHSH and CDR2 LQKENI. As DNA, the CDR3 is TGTGCCAGTTCCGCCTCCGGGGGATATGAGCAGTTCTTC. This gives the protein CASSASGGYEQFF.

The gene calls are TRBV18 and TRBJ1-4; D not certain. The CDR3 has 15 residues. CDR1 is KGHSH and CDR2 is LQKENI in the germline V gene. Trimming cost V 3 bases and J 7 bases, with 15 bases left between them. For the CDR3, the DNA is TGTGCCAGCTCACCCAGTCTTGCCTCAGGTGAAAAACTGTTTTTT. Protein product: CASSPSLASGEKLFF.

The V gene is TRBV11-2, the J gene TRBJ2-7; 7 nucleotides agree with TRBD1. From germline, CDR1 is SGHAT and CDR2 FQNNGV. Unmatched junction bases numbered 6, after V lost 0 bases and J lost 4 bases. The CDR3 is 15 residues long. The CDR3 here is CASSLEKGAPYEQYF. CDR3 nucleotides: TGTGCCAGCAGCTTAGAGAAGGGGGCGCCTTACGAGCAGTACTTC.

The DNA for the CDR3 is TGTGCCAGCAGTTTAGGGACTAGCGGGAGGAATGAGCAGTTCTTC. It encodes CASSLGTSGRNEQFF. The chain has TRBV27 and TRBJ2-1, with 15 nucleotides matching TRBD2. The CDR3 loop spans 15 amino acids. Germline V gives CDR1 MNHEY, CDR2 SMNVEV (reference sequence). After removal of 2 bases from V and 7 bases from J, the junction contained 0 bases not matched to a gene.

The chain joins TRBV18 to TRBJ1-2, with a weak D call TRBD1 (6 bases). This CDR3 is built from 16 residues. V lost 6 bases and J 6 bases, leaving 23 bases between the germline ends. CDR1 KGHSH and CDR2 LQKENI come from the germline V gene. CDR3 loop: CASSPPGTSPFHGYTF. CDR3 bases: TGTGCCAGCTCGCCCCCTGGGACAAGCCCCTTCCATGGCTACACCTTC.

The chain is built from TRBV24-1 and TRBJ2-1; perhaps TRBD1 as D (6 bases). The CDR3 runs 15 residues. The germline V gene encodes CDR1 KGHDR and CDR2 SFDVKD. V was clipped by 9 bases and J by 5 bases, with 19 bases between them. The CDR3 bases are TGTGCCACCTCAACCAGGGGACCGACACACAATGAGCAGTTCTTC. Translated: CATSTRGPTHNEQFF.

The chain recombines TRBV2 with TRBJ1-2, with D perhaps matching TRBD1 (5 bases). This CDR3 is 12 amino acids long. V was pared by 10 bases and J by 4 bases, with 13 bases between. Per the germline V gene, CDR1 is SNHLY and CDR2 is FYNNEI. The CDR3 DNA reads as TGTGCCAACACAGGTTCCCCCTATGGCTACACCTTC. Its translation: CANTGSPYGYTF.

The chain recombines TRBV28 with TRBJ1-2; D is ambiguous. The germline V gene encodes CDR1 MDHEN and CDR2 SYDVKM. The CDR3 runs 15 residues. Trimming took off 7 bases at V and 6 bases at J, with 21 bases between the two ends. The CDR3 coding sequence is TGTGCCAGCACCCTAGGAGGGAGGCGCCGGGATGGCTACACCTTC. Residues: CASTLGGRRRDGYTF.